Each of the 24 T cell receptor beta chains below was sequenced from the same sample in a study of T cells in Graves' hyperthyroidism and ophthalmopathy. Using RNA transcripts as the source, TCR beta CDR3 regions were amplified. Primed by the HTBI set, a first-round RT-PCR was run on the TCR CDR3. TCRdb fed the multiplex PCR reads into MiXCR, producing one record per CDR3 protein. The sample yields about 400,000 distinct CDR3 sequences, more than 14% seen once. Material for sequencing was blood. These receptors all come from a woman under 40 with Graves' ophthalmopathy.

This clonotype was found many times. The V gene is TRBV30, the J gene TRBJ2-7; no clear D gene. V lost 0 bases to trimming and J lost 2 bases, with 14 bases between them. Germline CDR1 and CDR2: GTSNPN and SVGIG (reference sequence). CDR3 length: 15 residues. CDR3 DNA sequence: TGTGCCTGGAGTGTATCCCCAAGGGTCACCTACGAGCAGTACTTC. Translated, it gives CAWSVSPRVTYEQYF.

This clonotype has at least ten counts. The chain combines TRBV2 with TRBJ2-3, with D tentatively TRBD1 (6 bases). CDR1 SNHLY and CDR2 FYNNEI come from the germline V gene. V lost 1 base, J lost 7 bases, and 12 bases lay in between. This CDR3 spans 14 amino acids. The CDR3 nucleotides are TGTGCCAGCAGTGAAGGAGCCAGGGGTAATACGCAGTATTTT. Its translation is CASSEGARGNTQYF. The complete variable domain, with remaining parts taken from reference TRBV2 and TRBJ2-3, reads EPEVTQTPSHQVTQMGQEVILRCVPISNHLYFYWYRQILGQKVEFLVSFYNNEISEKSEIFDDQFSVERPDGSNFTLKIRSTKLEDSAMYFCASSEGARGNTQYFGPGTRLTVL.

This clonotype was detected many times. DNA of the CDR3: TGTGCCAGCAGTTCTGGACCGTCTTGGGACTCTGGAAACACCATATATTTT. This gives the protein CASSSGPSWDSGNTIYF. The rearrangement joins TRBV2 to TRBJ1-3; D is unresolved. Trimming left V 5 bases short and J 0 bases short, with 17 bases between. CDR3 length: 17 amino acids. The germline gives CDR1 SNHLY, CDR2 FYNNEI.

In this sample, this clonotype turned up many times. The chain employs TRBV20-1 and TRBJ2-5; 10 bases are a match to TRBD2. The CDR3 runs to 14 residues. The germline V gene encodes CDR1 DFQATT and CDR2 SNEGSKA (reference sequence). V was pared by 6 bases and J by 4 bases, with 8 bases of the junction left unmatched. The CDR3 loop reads CSAASGGGRETQYF. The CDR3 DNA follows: TGCAGTGCCGCAAGCGGGGGGGGACGAGAGACCCAGTACTTC.

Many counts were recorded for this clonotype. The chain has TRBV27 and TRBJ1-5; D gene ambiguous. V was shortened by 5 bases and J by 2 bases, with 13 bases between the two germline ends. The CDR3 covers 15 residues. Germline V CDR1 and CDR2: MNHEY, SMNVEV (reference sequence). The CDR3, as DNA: TGTGCCAGCAGTAGCTTGGACGGCCGCAATCAGCCCCAGCATTTT. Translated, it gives CASSSLDGRNQPQHF.

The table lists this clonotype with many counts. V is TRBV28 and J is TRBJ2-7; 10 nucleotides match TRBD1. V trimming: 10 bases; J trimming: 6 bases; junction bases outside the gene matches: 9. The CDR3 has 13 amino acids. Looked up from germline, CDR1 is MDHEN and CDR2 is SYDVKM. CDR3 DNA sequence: TGTGCCATTACCGGGACAGGGGAGTTCGAGCAGTACTTC. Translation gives CAITGTGEFEQYF.

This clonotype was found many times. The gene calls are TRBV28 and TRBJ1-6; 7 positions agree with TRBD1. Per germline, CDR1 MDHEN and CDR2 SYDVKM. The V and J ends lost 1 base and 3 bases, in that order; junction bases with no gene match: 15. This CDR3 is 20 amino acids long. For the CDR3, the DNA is TGTGCCAGCAGTTTATTACAAAAATCCACAGGGGCGAGCTATAATTCACCCCTCCACTTT. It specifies CASSLLQKSTGASYNSPLHF.

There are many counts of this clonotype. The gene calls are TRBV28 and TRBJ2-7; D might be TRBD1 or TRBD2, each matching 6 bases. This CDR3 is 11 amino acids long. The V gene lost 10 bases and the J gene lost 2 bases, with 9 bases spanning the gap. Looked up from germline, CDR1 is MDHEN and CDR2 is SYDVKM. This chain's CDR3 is CAIGGPYEQYF. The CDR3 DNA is TGTGCCATAGGGGGGCCCTACGAGCAGTACTTC.

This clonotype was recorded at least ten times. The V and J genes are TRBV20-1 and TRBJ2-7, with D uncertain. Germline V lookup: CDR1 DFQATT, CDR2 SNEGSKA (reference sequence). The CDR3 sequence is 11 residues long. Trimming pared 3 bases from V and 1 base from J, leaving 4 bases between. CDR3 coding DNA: TGCAGTGCTAGGCGTTCCTACGAGCAGTACTTC. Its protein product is CSARRSYEQYF.

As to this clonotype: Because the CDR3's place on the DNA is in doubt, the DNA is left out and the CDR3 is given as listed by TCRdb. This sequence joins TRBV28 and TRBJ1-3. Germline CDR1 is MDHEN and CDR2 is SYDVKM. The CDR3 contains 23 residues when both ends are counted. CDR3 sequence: CASTNQTSMYLCASTTSGNTIYF.

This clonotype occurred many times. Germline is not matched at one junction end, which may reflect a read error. The CDR3 protein is CASRLVRGTEKKNTGELFF. The CDR3 coding sequence is TGTGCCAGCAGATTAGTCCGAGGGACAGAAAAAAAGAACACCGGGGAGCTGTTTTTT. This chain connects TRBV7-9 to TRBJ2-2, with 7 bases that match TRBD1. This CDR3 spans 19 amino acids. Germline V CDR1 and CDR2: SEHNR, FQNEAQ (reference sequence).

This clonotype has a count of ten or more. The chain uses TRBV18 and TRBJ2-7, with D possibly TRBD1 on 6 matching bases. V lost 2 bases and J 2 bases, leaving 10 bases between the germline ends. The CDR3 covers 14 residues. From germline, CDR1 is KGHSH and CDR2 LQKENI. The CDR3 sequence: CASSPIGQTYEQYF. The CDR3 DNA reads TGTGCCAGCTCACCAATCGGACAGACCTACGAGCAGTACTTC.

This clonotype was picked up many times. CDR3 sequence (DNA): TGTGCCTGGAGTCCGGATACCGGGACAGGGGAAAAACTGTTTTTT. It yields the protein CAWSPDTGTGEKLFF. V and J are TRBV30 and TRBJ1-4; 9 nucleotides align to TRBD1. The germline V gene encodes CDR1 GTSNPN and CDR2 SVGIG (reference sequence). This CDR3 spans 15 amino acids. J was trimmed by 8 bases and V by 2 bases; bases with no gene match: 9. The entire variable domain, with the rest obtained from reference TRBV30 and TRBJ1-4, is as follows: SQTIHQWPATLVQPVGSPLSLECTVEGTSNPNLYWYRQAAGRGLQLLFYSVGIGQISSEVPQNLSASRPQDRQFILSSKKLLLSDSGFYLCAWSPDTGTGEKLFFGSGTQLSVL.

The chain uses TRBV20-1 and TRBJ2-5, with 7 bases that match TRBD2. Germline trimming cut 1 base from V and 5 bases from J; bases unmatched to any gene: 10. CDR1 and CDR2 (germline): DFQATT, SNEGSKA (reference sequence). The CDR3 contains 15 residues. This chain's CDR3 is CSARVLRLAGETQYF. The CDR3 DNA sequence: TGCAGTGCTAGAGTCCTGAGACTAGCCGGGGAGACCCAGTACTTC.

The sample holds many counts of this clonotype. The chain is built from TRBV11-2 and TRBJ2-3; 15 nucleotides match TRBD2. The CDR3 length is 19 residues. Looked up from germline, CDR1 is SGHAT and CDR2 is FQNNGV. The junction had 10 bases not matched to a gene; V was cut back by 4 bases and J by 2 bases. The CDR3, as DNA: TGTGCCAGCAGCTCCAGAGGGACTAGCGGGGGGATAGCCACAGATACGCAGTATTTT. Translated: CASSSRGTSGGIATDTQYF.

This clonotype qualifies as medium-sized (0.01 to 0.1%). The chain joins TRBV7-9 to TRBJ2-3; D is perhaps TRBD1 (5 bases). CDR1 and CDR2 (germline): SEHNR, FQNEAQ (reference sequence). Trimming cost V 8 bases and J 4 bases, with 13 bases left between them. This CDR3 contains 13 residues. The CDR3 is CASRRAGSDTQYF. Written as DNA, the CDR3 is TGTGCCAGCCGCCGGGCAGGGTCAGATACGCAGTATTTT.

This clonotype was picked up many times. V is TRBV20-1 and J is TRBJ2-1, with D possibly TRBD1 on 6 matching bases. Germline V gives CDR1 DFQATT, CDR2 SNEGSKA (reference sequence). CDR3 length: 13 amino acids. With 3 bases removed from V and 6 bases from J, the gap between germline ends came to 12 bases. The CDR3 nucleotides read TGCAGTGCTAGTAGGGGGACGGGCAATGAGCAGTTCTTC. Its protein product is CSASRGTGNEQFF.

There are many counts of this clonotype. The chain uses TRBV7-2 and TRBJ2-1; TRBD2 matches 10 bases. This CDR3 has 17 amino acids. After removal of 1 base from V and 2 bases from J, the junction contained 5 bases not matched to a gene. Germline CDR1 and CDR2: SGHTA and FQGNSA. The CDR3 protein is CASSLDLSGGAYNEQFF. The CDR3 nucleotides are TGTGCCAGCAGCTTAGATTTAAGCGGGGGGGCCTACAATGAGCAGTTCTTC.

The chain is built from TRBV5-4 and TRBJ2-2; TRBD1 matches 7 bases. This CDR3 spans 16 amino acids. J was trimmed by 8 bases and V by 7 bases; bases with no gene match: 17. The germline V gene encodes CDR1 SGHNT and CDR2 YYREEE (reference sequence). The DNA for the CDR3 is TGTGCCAGCGCCCGCCAGGGACAGCCTCGCGGGGGGGAGCTGTTTTTT. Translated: CASARQGQPRGGELFF. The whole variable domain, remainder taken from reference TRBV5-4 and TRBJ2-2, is ETGVTQSPTHLIKTRGQQVTLRCSSQSGHNTVSWYQQALGQGPQFIFQYYREEENGRGNFPPRFSGLQFPNYSSELNVNALELDDSALYLCASARQGQPRGGELFFGEGSRLTVL.

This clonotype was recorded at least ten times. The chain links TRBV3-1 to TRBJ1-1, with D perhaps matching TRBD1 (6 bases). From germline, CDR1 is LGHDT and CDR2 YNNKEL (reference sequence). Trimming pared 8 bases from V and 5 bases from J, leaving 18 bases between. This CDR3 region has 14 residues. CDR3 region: CASRSIRGQTEAFF. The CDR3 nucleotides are TGTGCCAGCCGAAGTATTCGCGGACAGACTGAAGCTTTCTTT.

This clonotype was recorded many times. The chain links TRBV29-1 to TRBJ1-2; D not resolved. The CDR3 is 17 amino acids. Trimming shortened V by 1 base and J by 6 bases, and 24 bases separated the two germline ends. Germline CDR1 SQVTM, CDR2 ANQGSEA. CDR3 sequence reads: CSVEANPPSRPWDGYTF. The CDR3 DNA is TGCAGCGTTGAAGCCAACCCACCCAGTCGACCCTGGGATGGCTACACCTTC.

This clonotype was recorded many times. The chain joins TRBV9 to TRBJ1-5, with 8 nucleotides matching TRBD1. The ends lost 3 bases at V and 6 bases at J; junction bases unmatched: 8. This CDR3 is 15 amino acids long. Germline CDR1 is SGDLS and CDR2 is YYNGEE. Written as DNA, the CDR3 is TGTGCCAGCAGCGAAACAGGGGGTCTGAGTCAGCCCCAGCATTTT. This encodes CASSETGGLSQPQHF. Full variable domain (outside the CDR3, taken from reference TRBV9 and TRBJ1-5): DSGVTQTPKHLITATGQRVTLRCSPRSGDLSVYWYQQSLDQGLQFLIQYYNGEERAKGNILERFSAQQFPDLHSELNLSSLELGDSALYFCASSETGGLSQPQHFGDGTRLSIL.

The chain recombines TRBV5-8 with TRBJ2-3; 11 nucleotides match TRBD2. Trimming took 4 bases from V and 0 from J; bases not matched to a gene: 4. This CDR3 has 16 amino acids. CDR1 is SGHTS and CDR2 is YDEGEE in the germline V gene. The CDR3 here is CASSAGLADSTDTQYF. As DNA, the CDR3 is TGTGCCAGCAGCGCGGGACTAGCGGATAGCACAGATACGCAGTATTTT.

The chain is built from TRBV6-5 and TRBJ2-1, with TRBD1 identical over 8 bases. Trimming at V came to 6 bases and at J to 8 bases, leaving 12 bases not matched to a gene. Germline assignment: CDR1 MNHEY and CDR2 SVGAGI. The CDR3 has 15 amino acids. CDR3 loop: CASRLDRGGGHEQFF. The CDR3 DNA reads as TGTGCCAGCAGACTCGACAGGGGTGGAGGCCATGAGCAGTTCTTC.